Listed here are 10 T cell receptor beta chains from one sample, sequenced in a study of cytotoxic CD8 clonotypes in ibrutinib-treated CLL. Generated by immunoSEQ multiplex PCR, the TCRdb table keeps only in-frame clones and is missing some. The sample yields some 81,000 clones, 70% to 80% seen once. The sample here was PBMCs, taken after 12 months of ibrutinib treatment. The receptors stem from a human donor with chronic lymphocytic leukemia.

The chain is built from TRBV5-1 and TRBJ2-1; D gene uncertain. Germline loops: CDR1 SGHRS, CDR2 YFSETQ. V was shortened by 4 bases and J by 4 bases, with 15 bases between the two germline ends. CDR3 length: 15 residues. The CDR3 bases are TGCGCCAGCAGCCCTGACGGTCTACCTTACAATGAGCAGTTCTTC. Translated: CASSPDGLPYNEQFF.

V usage is TRBV7-8 and J usage is TRBJ1-3; D remains ambiguous. This CDR3 is 12 amino acids long. Germline V gene sequence: CDR1 SGHVS, CDR2 FQNEAQ. The V gene lost 3 bases and the J gene lost 8 bases, with 8 bases spanning the gap. The CDR3: CASSLGGDTIYF. The CDR3 coding sequence is TGTGCCAGCAGCTTGGGTGGGGACACCATATATTTT.

The genes are TRBV6-1 and TRBJ2-7; tentative D call: TRBD1 (7 bases). Germline CDR1 is MNHNS and CDR2 is SASEGT. The CDR3 loop spans 13 amino acids. Trimming took 6 bases from V and 4 from J, leaving 13 bases between them. The CDR3 DNA is TGTGCCAGCAGGAGGGCAGGGGGGTACGAGCAGTACTTC. This encodes CASRRAGGYEQYF.

The chain carries TRBV5-8 and TRBJ2-5, with D hard to call. Trimming stripped 2 bases from V and 7 bases from J, with 6 bases between. The CDR3 consists of 11 residues. CDR1 is SGHTS, CDR2 YDEGEE, per germline. CDR3 residues: CASSFWGTQYF. DNA for the CDR3: TGTGCCAGCAGCTTTTGGGGGACCCAGTACTTC.

The chain recombines TRBV5-5 with TRBJ2-3; the match to TRBD2 covers 12 bases. The CDR3 is 15 amino acids. With 3 bases clipped from V and 5 bases from J, the junction kept 4 bases outside the gene matches. Germline V CDR1 and CDR2: SGHKS, YYEKEE (reference sequence). The CDR3 loop reads CASSSLAGGRDTQYF. The CDR3 DNA is TGTGCCAGCAGCTCTCTAGCGGGAGGGAGAGATACGCAGTATTTT.

This chain connects TRBV7-9 to TRBJ1-4; TRBD1 matches 7 bases. The CDR3 runs to 17 residues. V was pared by 3 bases and J by 3 bases, with 10 bases of the junction left unmatched. Germline loops: CDR1 SEHNR, CDR2 FQNEAQ (reference sequence). The CDR3 nucleotides read TGTGCCAGCAGCTTGCCGACAGGGCGCTTCCCTAATGAAAAACTGTTTTTT. Translated, it gives CASSLPTGRFPNEKLFF.

The genes are TRBV21-1 and TRBJ2-4; no DNA check was done on the table's D call, TRBD2. TRBV21-1 is annotated as a pseudogene. This CDR3 region has 16 residues. This CDR3 is CASSPEGSEAKNIQYF. The CDR3 DNA reads as TGTGCCAGCAGCCCGGAGGGGAGTGAGGCCAAAAACATTCAGTACTTC.

The chain joins TRBV4-2 to TRBJ1-1, with a tentative D call TRBD1 (5 bases). Looked up from germline, CDR1 is LGHNA and CDR2 is YNFKEQ. V shed 4 bases and J shed 3 bases, with 15 bases lying between them. The CDR3 extends over 15 amino acids. The DNA for the CDR3 is TGTGCCAGCAGCCCGCGTTGGGGGAGGGACACTGAAGCTTTCTTT. As protein: CASSPRWGRDTEAFF.

The sample holds one count of this clone. The CDR3, as DNA: TGTGCCAGCAGCTTAGGGGGTCGCGGGGAGCTGTTTTTT. Translation gives CASSLGGRGELFF. The V and J genes are TRBV7-2 and TRBJ2-2; D remains ambiguous. This CDR3 has 13 amino acids. Germline V gene sequence: CDR1 SGHTA, CDR2 FQGNSA. V shed 1 base and J shed 7 bases, with 7 bases lying between them. The full variable domain, with the rest looked up from reference TRBV7-2 and TRBJ2-2, is GAGVSQSPSNKVTEKGKDVELRCDPISGHTALYWYRQSLGQGLEFLIYFQGNSAPDKSGLPSDRFSAERTGGSVSTLTIQRTQQEDSAVYLCASSLGGRGELFFGEGSRLTVL.

This chain uses TRBV7-8 with TRBJ2-7; D call uncertain. V was clipped by 2 bases and J by 6 bases, with 5 bases between them. CDR3 length: 11 residues. CDR1 and CDR2 from the germline V gene are SGHVS and FQNEAQ. The CDR3 protein is CASSLSGEQYF. CDR3 coding DNA: TGTGCCAGCAGCTTATCGGGCGAGCAGTACTTC.